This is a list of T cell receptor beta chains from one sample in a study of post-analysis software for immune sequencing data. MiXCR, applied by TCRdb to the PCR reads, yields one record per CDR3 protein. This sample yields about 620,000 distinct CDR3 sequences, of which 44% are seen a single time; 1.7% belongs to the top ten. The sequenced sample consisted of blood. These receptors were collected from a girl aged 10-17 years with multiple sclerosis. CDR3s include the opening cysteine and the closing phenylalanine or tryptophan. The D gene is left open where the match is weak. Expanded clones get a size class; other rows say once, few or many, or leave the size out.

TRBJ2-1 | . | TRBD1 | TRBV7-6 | TGTGCCAGCAGCTTTGGCCGGGACAGGGACTACAATGAGCAGTTCTTC | CASSFGRDRDYNEQFF
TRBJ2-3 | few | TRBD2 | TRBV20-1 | TGCAGTGCTAGGGGGTTAGCGGGCTACACAGATACGCAGTATTTT | CSARGLAGYTDTQYF
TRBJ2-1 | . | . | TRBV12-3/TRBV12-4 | TGTGCCAGCAGTTTTGACTTCTTGAATGAGCAGTTCTTC | CASSFDFLNEQFF
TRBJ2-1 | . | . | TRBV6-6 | TGTGCCAGCAGTTACACTTCAGCGCTGCAAGAGACCCAGTTCTTC | CASSYTSALQETQFF
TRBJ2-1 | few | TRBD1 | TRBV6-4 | TGTGCCAGCAGTGATTCCGGGACAGGGAACAATGAGCAGTTCTTC | CASSDSGTGNNEQFF
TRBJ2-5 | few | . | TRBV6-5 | TGTGCCAGCAGTTTCCCGGAGACCCAGTACTTC | CASSFPETQYF
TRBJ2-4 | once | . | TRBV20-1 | TGCAGTGCTATGACGGACCGGGTTCAGTACTTC | CSAMTDRVQYF
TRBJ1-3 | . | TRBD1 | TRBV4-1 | TGCGCCAGCAGCCAAGGCCGGGACAGGGCTGGAAACACCATATATTTT | CASSQGRDRAGNTIYF
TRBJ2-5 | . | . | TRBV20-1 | TGCAGTGCTCCTCGGGAGGGGGCGTCCCAAGAGACCCAGTACTTC | CSAPREGASQETQYF
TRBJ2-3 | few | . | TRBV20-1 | TGCAGTGCTATAAGGACAAACACAGATACGCAGTATTTT | CSAIRTNTDTQYF
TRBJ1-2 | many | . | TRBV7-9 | TGTGCCAGCAGCTTAGAACTGGGAGCTAACTATGGCTACACCTTC | CASSLELGANYGYTF
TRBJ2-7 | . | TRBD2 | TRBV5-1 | TGCGCCAGCACTTGGTTTAGCGGGGAAAAAGAGCAGTACTTC | CASTWFSGEKEQYF
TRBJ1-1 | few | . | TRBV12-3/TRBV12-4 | TGTGCCAGCAGTTTATCGTACACTGAAGCTTTCTTT | CASSLSYTEAFF
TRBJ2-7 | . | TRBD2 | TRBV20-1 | TGCAGTGTTACTAGCGGGACGGTCTACGAGCAGTACTTC | CSVTSGTVYEQYF
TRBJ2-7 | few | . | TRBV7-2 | TGTGCCAGCAGCTTACCGGACAGCTCGGCGTACGGCTACGAGCAGTACTTC | CASSLPDSSAYGYEQYF
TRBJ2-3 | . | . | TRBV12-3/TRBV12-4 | TGTGCCAGCACCCGGCTCGCTTGGGATAGCGCTAGCACAGATACGCAGTATTTT | CASTRLAWDSASTDTQYF
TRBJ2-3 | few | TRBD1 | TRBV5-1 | TGCGCCAGCCAAGGGGGCCCGGGCACAGATACGCAGTATTTT | CASQGGPGTDTQYF